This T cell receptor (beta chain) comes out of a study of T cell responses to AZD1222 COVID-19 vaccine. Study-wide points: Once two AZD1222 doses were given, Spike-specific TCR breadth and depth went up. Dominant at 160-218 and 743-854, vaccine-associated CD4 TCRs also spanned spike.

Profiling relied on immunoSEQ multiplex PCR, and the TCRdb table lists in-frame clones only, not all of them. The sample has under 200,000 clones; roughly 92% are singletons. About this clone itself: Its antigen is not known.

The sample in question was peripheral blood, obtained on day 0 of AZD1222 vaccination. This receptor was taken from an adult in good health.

CDR3 sequence: CASTIGGTRYEQYF. The DNA for the CDR3 is TGTGCCAGCACTATAGGGGGTACTCGGTACGAGCAGTACTTC. The chain employs TRBV5-6 and TRBJ2-7; perhaps TRBD1 as D (6 bases). Trimming took 6 bases from V and 4 from J, leaving 17 bases between them. Germline loops: CDR1 SGHDT, CDR2 YYEEEE. The length of the CDR3 is 14 residues.